One and the same sample provided the 29 T cell receptor beta chains below, sequenced in a study of blood T cell repertoires in COVID-19. Libraries were prepared by immunoSEQ multiplex PCR; TCRdb keeps only in-frame clonotypes and omits some of them. The table includes some 70,000 clones, about 90% detected once. Specimen: peripheral blood. These receptors originate from a man in his forties or fifties with COVID-19, enrolled during active disease.

This rearrangement joins TRBV6-5 to TRBJ1-2; 7 bases fit TRBD1. The CDR3 runs to 14 residues. Looked up from germline, CDR1 is MNHEY and CDR2 is SVGAGI. J was trimmed by 6 bases and V by 5 bases; bases with no gene match: 9. In nucleotides, the CDR3 is TGTGCCAGCAGTATAGACAGGGATCCTAATGGCTACACCTTC. Residues: CASSIDRDPNGYTF.

The chain carries TRBV18 and TRBJ1-3; D remains unclear. CDR1 and CDR2 (germline): KGHSH, LQKENI. This CDR3 spans 15 amino acids. Deletions cut 2 bases from V and 0 bases from J, with 8 bases between. The CDR3 spells CASSPFPNSGNTIYF. The CDR3 DNA is TGTGCCAGCTCACCATTTCCTAACTCTGGAAACACCATATATTTT. Drawing the rest from reference TRBV18 and TRBJ1-3, the complete variable domain is NAGVMQNPRHLVRRRGQEARLRCSPMKGHSHVYWYRQLPEEGLKFMVYLQKENIIDESGMPKERFSAEFPKEGPSILRIQQVVRGDSAAYFCASSPFPNSGNTIYFGEGSWLTVV.

The chain carries TRBV7-2 and TRBJ2-3, with D uncertain. Between the trimmed V and J ends, which lost 1 base and 1 base, there was a span of 6 bases. The CDR3 loop spans 14 amino acids. CDR1 SGHTA and CDR2 FQGNSA come from the germline V gene. DNA of the CDR3: TGTGCCAGCAGCTTAGTAGTTGGCACAGATACGCAGTATTTT. Translated: CASSLVVGTDTQYF.

This sequence joins TRBV28 and TRBJ2-5; D may be TRBD1 (6 bases). Trimming left V 7 bases short and J 1 base short, with 13 bases between. This CDR3 comprises 14 residues. Germline V gene sequence: CDR1 MDHEN, CDR2 SYDVKM. CDR3 sequence: CASISWGRQETQYF. The CDR3 DNA reads TGTGCCAGCATCTCCTGGGGGCGCCAAGAGACCCAGTACTTC.

The chain combines TRBV5-6 with TRBJ2-5, with D perhaps matching TRBD1 (5 bases). The germline V gene encodes CDR1 SGHDT and CDR2 YYEEEE. Trimming took off 0 bases at V and 2 bases at J, with 5 bases between the two ends. CDR3 length: 13 residues. The CDR3 loop is CASSLGQQETQYF. The DNA for the CDR3 is TGTGCCAGCAGCTTGGGACAGCAAGAGACCCAGTACTTC.

The V gene is TRBV5-6, the J gene TRBJ1-2; 8 bases agree with TRBD1. The J segment lost 1 base and the V segment lost 4 bases, leaving 9 bases of the junction unmatched. Per the germline V gene, CDR1 is SGHDT and CDR2 is YYEEEE. The CDR3 contains 16 residues. CDR3 nucleotides: TGTGCCAGCAGCGCCGCCGTGACAGGGGTTAACTATGGCTACACCTTC. Protein sequence: CASSAAVTGVNYGYTF. Supplemented by reference TRBV5-6 and TRBJ1-2, the full variable domain reads DAGVTQSPTHLIKTRGQQVTLRCSPKSGHDTVSWYQQALGQGPQFIFQYYEEEERQRGNFPDRFSGHQFPNYSSELNVNALLLGDSALYLCASSAAVTGVNYGYTFGSGTRLTVV.

This chain links TRBV29-1 with TRBJ1-2, with 9 bases that match TRBD1. Germline trimming cut 4 bases from V and 10 bases from J; bases unmatched to any gene: 10. CDR1 SQVTM and CDR2 ANQGSEA come from the germline V gene. This CDR3 has 13 residues. The CDR3 nucleotides are TGCAGCGTTGCCGGGGGACAGGGCTTCACCTACACCTTC. It is translated as CSVAGGQGFTYTF.

This clone was detected only a few times. This rearrangement joins TRBV4-1 to TRBJ2-7; perhaps TRBD1 as D (6 bases). Germline CDR1 reads MGHRA; CDR2 reads YSYEKL. This CDR3 comprises 13 residues. Trimming removed 4 bases at V and 1 base at J, with 8 bases between. CDR3 bases: TGCGCCAGCAGCCCCCAGGGGTCCTACGAGCAGTACTTC. Encoded protein: CASSPQGSYEQYF.

This clone has just a few counts. The CDR3 DNA follows: TGTGCCAGTAGAACAGGGCTAGAATCACCCCTCCACTTT. It yields the protein CASRTGLESPLHF. The rearrangement links TRBV19 to TRBJ1-6; D is perhaps TRBD1 (6 bases). The germline gives CDR1 LNHDA, CDR2 SQIVND (reference sequence). V lost 6 bases to trimming and J lost 10 bases, with 13 bases between them. The CDR3 consists of 13 residues.

The genes are TRBV9 and TRBJ2-7; TRBD2 matches at 10 bases. Per the germline V gene, CDR1 is SGDLS and CDR2 is YYNGEE. CDR3 length: 15 residues. V was clipped by 3 bases and J by 2 bases; unmatched bases: 5. The CDR3 here is CASSAELAGTYEQYF. The CDR3 region has the DNA TGTGCCAGCAGCGCCGAACTAGCGGGGACCTACGAGCAGTACTTC.

J is TRBJ1-3 and V is TRBV5-8; D unresolved. The CDR3 extends over 14 amino acids. V was clipped by 4 bases and J by 1 base, with 9 bases between them. The germline gives CDR1 SGHTS, CDR2 YDEGEE. As DNA, the CDR3 is TGTGCCAGCAGCCTGTCGGGGTCTGGAAACACCATATATTTT. Translating it yields CASSLSGSGNTIYF.

The J gene is TRBJ2-5, the V gene TRBV10-3, with 7 bases identical to TRBD1. Germline V gene data show CDR1 as ENHRY and CDR2 as SYGVKD. The V segment lost 4 bases and the J segment 0 bases; nucleotides outside the gene matches: 5. The CDR3 sequence is 15 residues long. CDR3 DNA: TGTGCCATCAGTGCCCCTGACAGGGACCAAGAGACCCAGTACTTC. This codes for CAISAPDRDQETQYF.

The chain employs TRBV22-1 and TRBJ1-5. TRBV22-1 is classified as a pseudogene. The CDR3 covers 18 residues. The CDR3 loop reads CPGSDPVRGVGSNQPQHF. The CDR3 DNA is TGTCCTGGGAGCGACCCGGTTCGCGGGGTGGGTAGCAATCAGCCCCAGCATTTT.

The chain combines TRBV6-4 with TRBJ1-2, with a weak D call TRBD1 (5 bases). V was pared by 5 bases and J by 3 bases, with 10 bases between. Germline V gene lookup returns CDR1 MRHNA and CDR2 SNTAGT. The CDR3 consists of 13 residues. The CDR3 sequence is CASSKGVDYGYTF. The CDR3, as DNA: TGTGCCAGCAGTAAAGGGGTGGACTATGGCTACACCTTC.

V and J are TRBV5-4 and TRBJ2-1; 8 positions match TRBD2. The CDR3 length is 13 residues. Per germline, CDR1 SGHNT and CDR2 YYREEE (reference sequence). After removal of 4 bases from V and 9 bases from J, the junction contained 6 bases not matched to a gene. The CDR3 nucleotides read TGTGCCAGCAGCAGAGGACTAGCTACTGAGCAGTTCTTC. As protein: CASSRGLATEQFF. Drawing the rest from reference TRBV5-4 and TRBJ2-1, the complete variable domain is ETGVTQSPTHLIKTRGQQVTLRCSSQSGHNTVSWYQQALGQGPQFIFQYYREEENGRGNFPPRFSGLQFPNYSSELNVNALELDDSALYLCASSRGLATEQFFGPGTRLTVL.

This clone was found a few times. The rearrangement links TRBV6-1 to TRBJ2-7, with 7 bases that match TRBD1. V shed 11 bases and J 2 bases; nucleotides not matched to a gene: 9. This CDR3 spans 13 amino acids. Germline CDR1 MNHNS, CDR2 SASEGT. The CDR3 loop reads CAAKGQRPYEQYF. CDR3 in DNA: TGTGCCGCCAAGGGACAGCGTCCCTACGAGCAGTACTTC.

The J gene is TRBJ1-5, the V gene TRBV6-1, with 7 positions matching TRBD1. Germline V CDR1 and CDR2: MNHNS, SASEGT. Unmatched junction bases numbered 3, after V lost 1 base and J lost 3 bases. The CDR3 has 15 amino acids. The CDR3 nucleotides are TGTGCCAGCAGTGAAGGGACAGGCGACAATCAGCCCCAGCATTTT. This codes for CASSEGTGDNQPQHF.

This chain connects TRBV13 to TRBJ2-3; 11 positions match TRBD2. The length of the CDR3 is 15 residues. J lost 5 bases, V lost 6 bases, and 7 bases had no gene match. Germline CDR1 PRHDT, CDR2 FYEKMQ (reference sequence). In DNA form, the CDR3 reads TGTGCCAGCAGTTCGGGACTAGCGGAAGGAGATACGCAGTATTTT. Its protein product is CASSSGLAEGDTQYF. Complete variable domain (other parts from reference TRBV13 and TRBJ2-3): AAGVIQSPRHLIKEKRETATLKCYPIPRHDTVYWYQQGPGQDPQFLISFYEKMQSDKGSIPDRFSAQQFSDYHSELNMSSLELGDSALYFCASSSGLAEGDTQYFGPGTRLTVL.

The chain couples TRBV4-1 to TRBJ2-1; tentative D call: TRBD2 (5 bases). There are 14 residues in the CDR3. CDR1 MGHRA and CDR2 YSYEKL come from the germline V gene. V dropped 0 bases and J dropped 7 bases, with 10 bases sitting between them. The CDR3 DNA reads TGCGCCAGCAGCCAAGACGTCCGAGGGAATGAGCAGTTCTTC. Amino acids: CASSQDVRGNEQFF.

The gene calls are TRBV7-9 and TRBJ1-6, with 10 positions matching TRBD1. Trimming cost V 8 bases and J 5 bases; bases outside gene matches: 3. The CDR3 is 14 residues long. Germline lookup yields CDR1 SEHNR and CDR2 FQNEAQ (reference sequence). CDR3 DNA: TGTGCCAGCGGGGACAGGGGCGATAATTCACCCCTCCACTTT. Encoded protein: CASGDRGDNSPLHF.

This rearrangement joins TRBV11-1 to TRBJ2-7; D gene ambiguous. Trimming removed 5 bases from V and 2 bases from J, with 13 bases in between. Germline V gives CDR1 SGHAT, CDR2 FQDESV (reference sequence). This CDR3 has 14 residues. The CDR3 loop is CASSRAPLPYEQYF. The CDR3, as DNA: TGTGCCAGCAGCCGTGCTCCCCTACCCTACGAGCAGTACTTC.

V is TRBV5-1 and J is TRBJ2-2; TRBD1 aligns across 9 bases. V lost 3 bases, J lost 7 bases, and 7 bases stayed unmatched. CDR1 and CDR2 from the germline V gene are SGHRS and YFSETQ. This CDR3 spans 15 amino acids. CDR3 DNA: TGCGCCAGCAGCTCCACGACAGGGGGATACGGGGAGCTGTTTTTT. It yields the protein CASSSTTGGYGELFF.

The CDR3 DNA follows: TGTGCCAGCAGCTTAGGCAGGGGAAGAATGGACGAGCAGTACTTC. This gives the protein CASSLGRGRMDEQYF. The chain is built from TRBV7-9 and TRBJ2-7, with D possibly TRBD1 on 6 matching bases. CDR3 size: 15 residues. Germline V CDR1 and CDR2: SEHNR, FQNEAQ (reference sequence). The V and J ends lost 1 base and 5 bases respectively, with 15 bases between them.

The chain combines TRBV7-9 with TRBJ1-4; tentative D call: TRBD1 (6 bases). Per germline, CDR1 SEHNR and CDR2 FQNEAQ (reference sequence). V was cut by 0 bases and J by 8 bases, with 7 bases left in between. The CDR3 has 13 residues. The CDR3 bases are TGTGCCAGCAGCTTAGCGCAGGGGGAAAAACTGTTTTTT. Its translation is CASSLAQGEKLFF.

CDR3 sequence (DNA): TGTGCCAGCAGCTTGTACAGGAACACTGAAGCTTTCTTT. Its translation: CASSLYRNTEAFF. The V gene is TRBV7-2, the J gene TRBJ1-1; D is unclear. CDR1 and CDR2 (germline): SGHTA, FQGNSA. Between the trimmed V and J ends, which lost 3 bases and 1 base, there was a span of 6 bases. This CDR3 has 13 amino acids.

This chain links TRBV30 with TRBJ2-7; D unclear. The length of the CDR3 is 11 residues. Trimming took off 6 bases at V and 4 bases at J, with 10 bases between the two ends. Germline-derived CDR1 and CDR2 are GTSNPN and SVGIG (reference sequence). CDR3 region: CACGPEYEQYF. The CDR3 DNA is TGTGCCTGTGGCCCAGAATACGAGCAGTACTTC.

The chain carries TRBV6-2 or TRBV6-3 and TRBJ1-5; possibly TRBD1 for D (6 bases). This CDR3 is built from 12 residues. V gave up 6 bases and J gave up 11 bases, with 14 bases separating them. CDR1 is MNHEY and CDR2 is SVGEGT in the germline V gene. The CDR3 DNA reads TGTGCCAGCAGCCGACGGGAGGGGGCCCAGCATTTT. Amino acids: CASSRREGAQHF.

The chain uses TRBV19 and TRBJ1-5, with 7 bases lining up with TRBD1. V lost 6 bases to trimming and J lost 0 bases; unmatched junction nucleotides: 8. CDR1 and CDR2 (germline): LNHDA, SQIVND (reference sequence). This CDR3 spans 16 amino acids. CDR3 sequence (DNA): TGTGCCAGTAGAGCCGGGACAGCGATTAGCAATCAGCCCCAGCATTTT. It codes for CASRAGTAISNQPQHF.

This chain connects TRBV12-3 or TRBV12-4 to TRBJ1-1; D call uncertain. The CDR3 sequence is 11 residues long. The V gene lost 7 bases and the J gene lost 7 bases, with 10 bases spanning the gap. CDR3 protein: CASTSGFEAFF. CDR3 DNA sequence: TGTGCCAGCACGAGCGGGTTTGAAGCTTTCTTT.